The present T cell receptor (beta chain) was sequenced within a study of human T cells and chemical hapten exposure. The time point here: pre-sensitization, week 0. Treatment: therapeutic diphenylcyclopropenone sensitization with weekly scalp DPC. A single record per CDR3 protein comes from TCRdb applying MiXCR to the RACE reads. The repertoire holds about 120,000 distinct CDR3 sequences, roughly 14% seen once, with roughly 3.1% in the top ten. Germline V CDR1 and CDR2: SGHTA, FQGNSA. This CDR3 comprises 14 residues. Trimming removed 4 bases from V and 3 bases from J, with 12 bases in between. This specimen was whole blood, taken in connection with sensitization to the hapten diphenylcyclopropenone (DPC). This TCR was sampled from a woman aged 18-30 years with alopecia areata. Some clones in this sample may be carry-over from other donors' samples. This chain uses TRBV7-2 with TRBJ1-2; D may be TRBD1 (6 bases). As DNA, the CDR3 is TGTGCCAGCAGCTCCCGGGCAGGGGACTATGGCTACACCTTC. It yields the protein CASSSRAGDYGYTF.